A single sample gave rise to the 15 T cell receptor beta chains below, sequenced in a study of T-cell memory formation after mild COVID-19. TCRdb recomputed calls from the 5' RACE reads with MiXCR, one row per CDR3 protein. The sample yields fewer than 350,000 distinct CDR3 sequences, around a sixth seen once. Input material: PBMCs or a T cell subset sorted from them (not recorded which). The source of these receptors is a man younger than 35 who had mild COVID-19 (a few samples of this study predate the infection). Cell type and time point are not known.

This chain connects TRBV25-1 to TRBJ1-4, with 10 nucleotides matching TRBD1. CDR1 is MGHDK and CDR2 is SYGVNS in the germline V gene. After removal of 2 bases from V and 6 bases from J, the junction contained 0 bases not matched to a gene. The CDR3 contains 14 residues. The chain's CDR3 is CASSEGTGDEKLFF. In nucleotides, the CDR3 is TGTGCCAGCAGTGAAGGGACAGGGGATGAAAAACTGTTTTTT.

Of note for this clonotype: The junction departs from the called germline gene at one end, perhaps through a read error. J is TRBJ2-7 and V is TRBV9, with 7 bases fitting TRBD2. This CDR3 is built from 12 residues. The germline V gene has CDR1 SGDLS and CDR2 YYNGEE. The CDR3 DNA reads TGTGCCAGCAGCGTGACTGAGCGGGGACTCCACTTC. Its protein is CASSVTERGLHF.

This clonotype was detected only a few times. The V call is TRBV7-9, the J call TRBJ2-1; D is perhaps TRBD2 (7 bases). Trimming shortened V by 1 base and J by 8 bases, and 15 bases separated the two germline ends. The CDR3 has 15 amino acids. The germline V gene encodes CDR1 SEHNR and CDR2 FQNEAQ (reference sequence). CDR3 loop: CASSLGWQGRDEQFF. CDR3 coding DNA: TGTGCCAGCAGCTTAGGATGGCAGGGGAGGGATGAGCAGTTCTTC. The whole variable domain, remainder taken from reference TRBV7-9 and TRBJ2-1, is DTGVSQNPRHKITKRGQNVTFRCDPISEHNRLYWYRQTLGQGPEFLTYFQNEAQLEKSRLLSDRFSAERPKGSFSTLEIQRTEQGDSAMYLCASSLGWQGRDEQFFGPGTRLTVL.

The chain has TRBV5-1 and TRBJ1-5; perhaps TRBD1 as D (5 bases). CDR1 and CDR2 (germline): SGHRS, YFSETQ. With 3 bases removed from V and 5 bases from J, the gap between germline ends came to 15 bases. The CDR3 is made up of 15 amino acids. The CDR3 DNA is TGCGCCAGCAGCTCCTCGGGGACGGCGGATCAGCCCCAGCATTTT. Its protein product is CASSSSGTADQPQHF.

The rearrangement uses TRBV12-3 or TRBV12-4 and TRBJ1-1; no clear D. Trimming left V 3 bases short and J 4 bases short, with 12 bases between. The CDR3 has 14 amino acids. The CDR3 sequence: CASSFPRSSTEAFF. For the CDR3, the DNA is TGTGCCAGCAGTTTTCCCCGGTCGAGCACTGAAGCTTTCTTT.

This chain uses TRBV9 with TRBJ2-5; 8 bases match TRBD2. The CDR3 length is 14 residues. Trimming removed 3 bases from V and 5 bases from J; junction bases left unmatched: 6. The V gene's germline CDR1 is SGDLS and CDR2 YYNGEE. The CDR3, as DNA: TGTGCCAGCAGCGGTAGCGGGGTGGGGGAGACCCAGTACTTC. This codes for CASSGSGVGETQYF.

This chain uses TRBV27 with TRBJ1-1; 9 positions match TRBD1. The CDR3 is 12 residues long. Germline assignment: CDR1 MNHEY and CDR2 SMNVEV (reference sequence). The trim removed 10 bases at V and 4 bases at J, leaving 4 bases unmatched. As DNA, the CDR3 is TGTGCCACCTGGACAGGGGTCACTGAAGCTTTCTTT. Protein product: CATWTGVTEAFF.

This clonotype was observed a few times. The chain joins TRBV2 to TRBJ1-6; D is unresolved. This CDR3 region has 13 residues. The ends were cut back, 6 bases at V and 8 bases at J, with 11 bases in the middle. Germline CDR1 reads SNHLY; CDR2 reads FYNNEI. The CDR3 DNA is TGTGCCAGCAGGGAGGAACAAGATTCACCCCTCCACTTT. Protein: CASREEQDSPLHF.

This clonotype was observed many times. The J gene is TRBJ2-5, the V gene TRBV7-7; the match to TRBD2 covers 8 bases. In germline, CDR1 is SSHAT, CDR2 FNYEAQ (reference sequence). The CDR3 has 13 amino acids. V dropped 4 bases and J dropped 5; count of bases not matched to a gene: 3. CDR3 loop: CASSSGGGETQYF. CDR3 nucleotides: TGTGCCAGCAGCTCTGGCGGGGGGGAGACCCAGTACTTC.

At least ten counts were recorded for this clonotype. The chain carries TRBV30 and TRBJ2-7; a weak D match, TRBD2 (7 bases). Trimming removed 3 bases at V and 7 bases at J, with 10 bases between. Per the germline V gene, CDR1 is GTSNPN and CDR2 is SVGIG (reference sequence). The CDR3 contains 11 residues. The CDR3 loop is CAWRRGGEQYF. In nucleotides, the CDR3 is TGTGCCTGGAGGAGGGGGGGAGAGCAGTACTTC.

This clonotype has at least ten counts. V is TRBV4-2 and J is TRBJ2-7, with D tentatively TRBD1 (6 bases). V shed 1 base and J shed 0 bases, with 13 bases lying between them. CDR3 size: 16 residues. The germline gives CDR1 LGHNA, CDR2 YNFKEQ. The CDR3, as DNA: TGTGCCAGCAGCCAAGCGGCGAGGGGGAGCTCCTACGAGCAGTACTTC. Amino acid sequence: CASSQAARGSSYEQYF.

This clonotype came up a few times. This chain joins TRBV12-3 or TRBV12-4 and TRBJ2-5; perhaps D is TRBD1 or TRBD2 (5 bases each). The CDR3 extends over 17 amino acids. V was trimmed by 1 base and J by 1 base, leaving 16 bases between them. CDR3 sequence reads: CASSLGPLRGTQETQYF. CDR3 sequence (DNA): TGTGCCAGCAGTTTAGGGCCTCTGAGGGGAACCCAAGAGACCCAGTACTTC.

This clonotype was observed at least ten times. The chain combines TRBV5-6 with TRBJ1-6; D gene uncertain. The ends were cut back, 5 bases at V and 9 bases at J, with 12 bases in the middle. The germline CDR1 and CDR2 sequences are SGHDT and YYEEEE. The length of the CDR3 is 13 residues. Here the CDR3 reads CASRREDGSPLHF. CDR3 coding DNA: TGTGCCAGCAGGCGGGAGGACGGTTCACCCCTCCACTTT.

V and J are TRBV20-1 and TRBJ2-1, with 7 bases lining up with TRBD2. CDR3 length equals 15 residues. CDR1 is DFQATT and CDR2 is SNEGSKA in the germline V gene (reference sequence). V lost 5 bases and J lost 8; bases outside the gene matches: 15. CDR3 in amino acids: CSAEPGREVSDEQFF. The CDR3 region has the DNA TGCAGTGCTGAACCGGGACGGGAGGTGTCAGATGAGCAGTTCTTC.

The V and J genes are TRBV7-3 and TRBJ2-3, with D perhaps TRBD1 (6 bases). Germline V gene sequence: CDR1 SGHTA, CDR2 FQGTGA. V lost 5 bases, J lost 2 bases, and 14 bases lay in between. The CDR3 totals 15 residues. CDR3 DNA: TGTGCCAGCAGCACCGGGACACATCACACAGATACGCAGTATTTT. The encoded protein is CASSTGTHHTDTQYF.